One sample yielded the 5 T cell receptor beta chains listed below, sequenced in a study of cytomegalovirus exposure and HLA in healthy donors. The PCR employed 60 Vbeta primers together with 13 Jbeta primers. Produced via immunoSEQ multiplex PCR; TCRdb's table is partial and in-frame only. The sample has 160,000 or so clones, 65% to 85% seen once. Sequences were obtained from PBMCs. Source of these receptors: a woman younger than 35 in good health and CMV-seronegative.

The rearrangement joins TRBV19 to TRBJ1-5, with D maybe TRBD1 (5 bases). The germline gives CDR1 LNHDA, CDR2 SQIVND (reference sequence). V dropped 0 bases and J dropped 8 bases, with 8 bases sitting between them. CDR3 length: 13 amino acids. The CDR3 DNA reads as TGTGCCAGTAGTATAGACAGGGAAGAGCCCCAGCATTTT. Translation gives CASSIDREEPQHF. The full variable domain, rest sourced from reference TRBV19 and TRBJ1-5, is DGGITQSPKYLFRKEGQNVTLSCEQNLNHDAMYWYRQDPGQGLRLIYYSQIVNDFQKGDIAEGYSVSREKKESFPLTVTSAQKNPTAFYLCASSIDREEPQHFGDGTRLSIL.

This clone was recorded a few times. This chain joins TRBV6-1 and TRBJ2-7; TRBD2 matches 8 bases. Trimming removed 1 base from V and 3 bases from J; junction bases left unmatched: 5. CDR1 and CDR2 from the germline V gene are MNHNS and SASEGT. This CDR3 is built from 15 residues. The CDR3 DNA reads TGTGCCAGCAGTGAAGGCGGGGGGAGCTTCTACGAGCAGTACTTC. Residues: CASSEGGGSFYEQYF.

J is TRBJ2-5 and V is TRBV10-2; D is perhaps TRBD2 (5 bases). The DNA matches TRBJ2-7 better at its end, which makes the J call doubtful. There are 13 residues in the CDR3. Germline V lookup: CDR1 WSHSY, CDR2 SAAADI. DNA of the CDR3: TGCGCCAGCAGCCCGGGATCCCGCTACGAGCAGTACTTC. It encodes CASSPGSRYEQYF.

This rearrangement joins TRBV11-2 to TRBJ2-7; D remains ambiguous. V dropped 4 bases and J dropped 3 bases, with 19 bases sitting between them. The CDR3 runs 16 residues. Germline V gene data show CDR1 as SGHAT and CDR2 as FQNNGV. The CDR3, as DNA: TGTGCCAGCAGCTCCCTCCCGATTAGAGAGGACTACGAGCAGTACTTC. Its translation is CASSSLPIREDYEQYF.

This sequence joins TRBV6-5 and TRBJ1-2; 9 bases align to TRBD1. The CDR3 loop spans 14 amino acids. The V segment lost 4 bases and the J segment 2 bases; nucleotides outside the gene matches: 2. CDR1 MNHEY and CDR2 SVGAGI come from the germline V gene. CDR3 amino acids: CASSSGTGNYGYTF. CDR3 in DNA: TGTGCCAGCAGTTCCGGGACAGGGAACTATGGCTACACCTTC.